This entry features one T cell receptor beta chain sequence. No antigen is known for it. No base-level quality is on record; no much larger clone is a single base apart. Between the V and J ends, shortened by 2 bases and 2 bases respectively, the junction contains 9 bases. From the cysteine up to the phenylalanine, the CDR3 has a length of 14 residues. Only the CDR3 DNA is retained, 42 bases long and in frame from the first base. From the germline V gene, CDR1 is SGHRS and CDR2 is YFSETQ. The library was generated by 5' RACE. This sample was sequenced with an Illumina HiSeq 2500. A second roughly 6 to 11 cycle PCR used a sample-barcoded 5' primer and a J-beta primer mix. A unique molecular identifier was introduced onto each TCR beta cDNA molecule by a template-switch 5' adaptor carrying 12 random nucleotides. Each sample yielded at least 3 million CDR3-containing paired-end reads. First-strand cDNA synthesis was performed from all RNA using the Mint cDNA synthesis kit, with priming by a TRBC-specific oligonucleotide. Following uracil-DNA glycosylase treatment, a first 18-cycle PCR with universal primers M1SS and BC2_uni_R was performed on all cDNA. On the authors' methods: For normalization, 1 million high-quality reads, each with a distinct molecular identifier, were randomly selected from each sample. Instead of being binned into consensus sequences, reads that shared molecular identifiers were thrown out. MiTCR, run with a Q25 quality threshold and the strictest error-elimination algorithm, handled CDR3 identification, clonotype clustering and error correction. Lower-bound total TCR beta diversity was estimated with a nonparametric unseen species model using Euler transformation. TCRdb ran its own pipeline on the public reads, namely fastp trimming at Q25 and MiXCR clone calling, and kept in-frame beta chains. A single entry per CDR3 protein holds the most common genes and DNA from its merged rows. TCRdb, not the original authors, processed these V and J calls. This sample lists more than 800,000 distinct CDR3 sequences; 40% to 55% were detected once. The biggest ten clones account for approximately 20% of the sample.

This sample is part of a study of blood T cells in healthy people across ages (dated by TCRdb to about 2015). Some background on the complete study: In model experiments, roughly one uniquely barcoded TCR beta cDNA molecule per two T cells was captured by template switching. Donors were grouped into four age groups: young (average roughly 15 years), middle-aged (39), aged (around 66) and long-lived (roughly 80). The study analyzed two additional independent replicas of 1 million unique cDNA reads from the same blood draw for two donors, one aged 18 to 30 and one aged 80 or older. To avoid experimental bias, donors of different ages were randomly spread across the sequencing lanes. To track age-related changes in TCR beta repertoire diversity, the study relied on deep sequencing normalized with unique cDNA molecular identifiers.

The donors were roughly 40 Caucasian individuals from Russia, aged roughly 6 to 90 years, who were systemically healthy. Approximately 9.3 milliliters of peripheral blood were drawn from each donor into EDTA-treated Vacutainer tubes. PBMCs were isolated by Ficoll-Paque density-gradient centrifugation, with at least 7 million obtained per sample. Trizol reagent was used to extract total RNA from PBMCs, with at least 6 micrograms per sample. Naive CD45RAhigh/CD27high T cell percentages were measured by flow cytometry on a PBMC aliquot from every donor. Study-level results and caveats: The long-lived group showed more naive CD4+ T cells, fewer expanded clones and increased TCR diversity than the aged group, suggesting age selection. Since profiling was done on bulk unsorted PBMCs, naive and antigen-experienced compartments could not be conclusively compared. As age increased, observed TCR beta diversity per million T cells dropped in a roughly linear way, and a significant reduction was already evident by age 40. There was a strong correlation between observed TCR beta diversity and the percentage of naive T cells measured by flow cytometry. Estimates of total diversity based on one million sequenced T cells were regarded as lower bounds and as underestimates. Because donor CMV infection status was unknown, age-related changes in expanded clonotypes were potentially confounded.

The specimen sequenced was blood. The chain is encoded by TRBV5-1 joined to TRBJ2-3, and possibly TRBD1, on 5 matching bases. The origin of this receptor is a woman in her fifties or sixties in good health. The sequenced DNA is TGCGCCAGCAGCTTCCAGGGATTCACAGATACGCAGTATTTT. It encodes CASSFQGFTDTQYF.